This T cell receptor (beta chain) was documented in a study of T cell repertoires in ileal Crohn's disease (dated by TCRdb to the late 2010s). Regarding the research as a whole: At the time of surgery, about a third of patients were active smokers, and the median duration of disease was around eight years. The study was conducted in parallel with a multicentre cohort that was designed to identify predictors of early endoscopic recurrence following ileocolonic resection. The study sequenced 150 to 200 mucosal samples from some 55 patients, taken at several locations on the surgical specimen and at postoperative endoscopy. About half of the patients received postoperative therapy: about a dozen received thiopurines and around 19 received anti-TNF agents. TCR repertoire analysis was done in 55 to 70 Crohn's disease patients from a prospective multicentre cohort. Every patient underwent surgery because of a complication, which was stricturing disease in around 60% and penetrating disease in around 39%. A Rutgeerts score higher than i0 was the definition used for endoscopic postoperative recurrence.

Eligible patients were adults with ileal or ileocolonic Crohn's disease who had an indication for ileocolonic resection. Before DNA extraction, whole ileal mucosal biopsies were kept frozen at -80 degrees C. Genomic DNA was isolated from frozen whole biopsies using a TRizol-based method, and the DNA was quantified with a NanoDrop 2000 spectrophotometer. General conclusions and limits of the study: A significantly higher proportion of clonal expansions was observed in active smokers at surgery than in non-smokers (approximately 28% vs 17%, p=0.02). Mucosal CD4 and CD8 T cells were sorted and sequenced only in a subgroup of patients, whose size was not stated. Endoscopic recurrence was linked to a higher percentage of high-frequency clones at surgery, and recurrence occurred in every patient whose clonality exceeded 26.8% (18/57). Sorted CD8 T cells carried more high-frequency clones than CD4 T cells, suggesting mucosal expansions were mainly CD8.

The junction shows trimming of 3 bases on V and 4 bases on J, and the gene matches do not reach 4 bases of it. The CDR3 numbers 15 residues from cysteine through phenylalanine. CDR3 DNA is the only sequence kept; it has 45 bases, read in frame from the first base. The germline V gene (reference sequence) sets CDR1 to SGHNT and CDR2 to YYREEE. This clone has a single count. Its antigen specificity is not known. No much larger clone exists at a distance of one base, and base qualities are not known. For commercial TCRB immunosequencing, about 500 nanograms of biopsy DNA were submitted for each sample. CDR3 regions were amplified from genomic DNA by Adaptive Biotechnology using a two-step, amplification bias-controlled multiplex PCR. Primers for every V and J gene segment were used in the first PCR, and barcodes and Illumina adapters were added in the second PCR. CDR3 libraries were sequenced on an Illumina instrument. The authors processed their data as follows. The analysis used both the pipelines supplied by the vendor and custom analysis of the raw data in R/Bioconductor with R version 3.3.0. Clonality, which ranges from 0 to 1, was calculated as the inverse of the normalised Shannon entropy across all productive clones. High-frequency clones were defined as the share of the repertoire taken up by the top 100 clones, keeping only clones that passed a 95% confidence test. Repertoire diversity was measured with the Simpson index, and overlap between samples was measured with the Morisita-Horn index. Imported from immuneACCESS, the table was reduced by TCRdb to in-frame sequences with V and J called. These copies leave out some clones; in studies compared against another copy, an unresolved V gene accounts for under half, and the cause of the remainder is not known. V, J and clone size are taken as reported in that table, and D and trimming were inferred from the DNA itself. This sample holds some 14,000 clones; 60% to 80% were observed only once. Of the sample, approximately 17% is held by the ten largest clones.

The TCR was taken from an adult with Crohn's disease. The chain is made from TRBV5-4 and TRBJ2-1, with 10 central nucleotides matching TRBD2. The sample comprised ileal tissue. CDR3 sequence: CASSYQRGGYNEQFF. The nucleotide sequence is TGTGCCAGCAGCTACCAGCGGGGGGGGTACAATGAGCAGTTCTTC.